A single sample is the source of the 3 T cell receptor beta chains below, sequenced in a study of CD8 T cells in ankylosing spondylitis. Study findings and constraints: Eight or nine highly homologous variants formed a TCR beta motif that appeared characteristic of ankylosing spondylitis blood.

In TCRdb, the 5' RACE reads were re-called with MiXCR into one record per CDR3 protein. The data contain 750,000 to 850,000 distinct CDR3 sequences, 12% of them singletons. These receptors' targets are unknown. The sequenced material came from blood, either unsorted or a sorted T cell fraction (not recorded which). These TCRs come from a male donor with ankylosing spondylitis.

This clonotype was picked up many times. The chain links TRBV5-1 to TRBJ1-3; possible D gene TRBD1, 6 bases. CDR3 length: 15 amino acids. The V end was cut by 2 bases, the J end by 1 base, with 10 bases between. Germline CDR1 is SGHRS and CDR2 is YFSETQ. The CDR3 nucleotides read TGCGCCAGCAGCTTCGGAGACAGGTCTGGAAACACCATATATTTT. Translating it yields CASSFGDRSGNTIYF.

This clonotype has only a few counts. This chain uses TRBV4-3 with TRBJ2-7; unclear D gene. Germline assignment: CDR1 LGHNA and CDR2 YSLEER. The CDR3 totals 14 residues. V dropped 0 bases and J dropped 2 bases, with 8 bases sitting between them. The CDR3 nucleotides read TGCGCCAGCAGCCAAGATGCCGGAGCCTACGAGCAGTACTTC. It is translated as CASSQDAGAYEQYF.

This clonotype was seen at least ten times. The chain uses TRBV7-2 and TRBJ1-2; D is possibly TRBD1 (5 bases). There are 12 residues in the CDR3. The germline V gene encodes CDR1 SGHTA and CDR2 FQGNSA. Trimming pared 2 bases from V and 6 bases from J, leaving 7 bases between. In nucleotides, the CDR3 is TGTGCCAGCAGCTTACAGGGACATGGCTACACCTTC. Translated, it gives CASSLQGHGYTF.